This T cell receptor (beta chain) was retrieved from a study of cytomegalovirus exposure and HLA in healthy donors. The PCR used 60 Vbeta and 13 Jbeta primers. Assay used: immunoSEQ multiplex PCR; TCRdb lists only in-frame clones, some missing. This table has about 170,000 clones, about four fifths appearing once. Overall study results and limits: The authors later found HLA-associated TCR beta chains more clonally expanded than equally common others. Most TCRs appeared rarely, but some public TCRs recurred in many donors. The authors enumerated 164 TCR beta chains as linked to cytomegalovirus. Accurate predictions that matched the HLA-A and HLA-B alleles of most subjects were reportedly made from TCR beta sequences.

Concerning this clone itself: Its antigen is not known.

This receptor was obtained from a woman between 50 and 59 years old in good health and CMV-seropositive. The sequenced sample consisted of PBMCs.

CDR3 coding DNA: TGTGCCAGCAGAAGTGGGGGGTTGAACATTCAGTACTTC. Encoded protein: CASRSGGLNIQYF. The rearrangement links TRBV28 to TRBJ2-4; a possible D gene is TRBD2 (6 bases). Germline CDR1 and CDR2: MDHEN and SYDVKM. The CDR3 is 13 residues long. V gave up 6 bases and J gave up 7 bases, with 13 bases separating them.